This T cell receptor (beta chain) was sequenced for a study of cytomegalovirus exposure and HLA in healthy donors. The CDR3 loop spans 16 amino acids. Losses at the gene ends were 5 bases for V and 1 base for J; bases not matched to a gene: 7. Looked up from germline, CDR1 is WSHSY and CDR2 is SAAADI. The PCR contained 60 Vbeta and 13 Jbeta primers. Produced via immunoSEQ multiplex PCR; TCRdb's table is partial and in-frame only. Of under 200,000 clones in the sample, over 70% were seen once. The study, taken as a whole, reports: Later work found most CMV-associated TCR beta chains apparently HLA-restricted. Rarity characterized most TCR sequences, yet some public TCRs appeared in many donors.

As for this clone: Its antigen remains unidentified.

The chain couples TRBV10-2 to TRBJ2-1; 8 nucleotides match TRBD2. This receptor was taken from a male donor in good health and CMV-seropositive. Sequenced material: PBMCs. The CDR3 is CASSPSASGSYNEQFF. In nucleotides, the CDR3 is TGCGCCAGCAGTCCGAGTGCTAGCGGGTCCTACAATGAGCAGTTCTTC.